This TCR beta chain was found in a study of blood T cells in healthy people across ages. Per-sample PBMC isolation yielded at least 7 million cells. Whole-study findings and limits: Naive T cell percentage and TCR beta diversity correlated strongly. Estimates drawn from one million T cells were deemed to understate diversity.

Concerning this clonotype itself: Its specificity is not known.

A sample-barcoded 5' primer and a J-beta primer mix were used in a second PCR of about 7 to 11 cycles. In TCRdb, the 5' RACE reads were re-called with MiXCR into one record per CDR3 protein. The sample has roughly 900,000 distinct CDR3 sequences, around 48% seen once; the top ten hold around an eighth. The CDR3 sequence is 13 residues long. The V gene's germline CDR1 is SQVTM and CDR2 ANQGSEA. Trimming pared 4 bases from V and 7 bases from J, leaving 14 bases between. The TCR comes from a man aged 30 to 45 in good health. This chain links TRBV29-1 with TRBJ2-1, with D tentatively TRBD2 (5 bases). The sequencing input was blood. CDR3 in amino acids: CSVAGLALNEQFF. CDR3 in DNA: TGCAGCGTTGCAGGCCTAGCTCTTAATGAGCAGTTCTTC.